The 8 T cell receptor beta chains below come from one sample, sequenced in a study of cytomegalovirus exposure and HLA in healthy donors. PCR primers comprised 60 Vbeta and 13 Jbeta primers. Method: immunoSEQ multiplex PCR; TCRdb's copy keeps in-frame clones and lacks some. The repertoire has around 190,000 clones, about four fifths of them found once; the top ten carry less than 2%. The sequenced sample consisted of PBMCs. These receptors came from a young man in good health and CMV-seronegative.

The chain carries TRBV19 and TRBJ2-7; possible D gene TRBD1, 5 bases. The length of the CDR3 is 16 residues. Germline V lookup: CDR1 LNHDA, CDR2 SQIVND (reference sequence). V was pared by 3 bases and J by 2 bases, with 17 bases between. This CDR3 is CASSIPPSGLPYEQYF. The DNA for the CDR3 is TGTGCCAGTAGTATCCCGCCTTCAGGGTTACCCTACGAGCAGTACTTC.

The V call is TRBV6-1, the J call TRBJ1-1; D remains ambiguous. Deletions cut 4 bases from V and 8 bases from J, with 17 bases between. The germline V gene has CDR1 MNHNS and CDR2 SASEGT. This CDR3 has 14 amino acids. The CDR3 protein is CASSAVGALEEAFF. CDR3 coding DNA: TGTGCCAGCAGTGCCGTGGGCGCATTGGAAGAAGCTTTCTTT.

In the case of this clone: Other nucleotide sequences in the sample specify the same CDR3. This rearrangement joins TRBV5-4 to TRBJ1-1; D is undetermined. Germline V lookup: CDR1 SGHNT, CDR2 YYREEE (reference sequence). The CDR3 spans 13 residues. Trimming shortened V by 0 bases and J by 5 bases, and 8 bases separated the two germline ends. In nucleotides, the CDR3 is TGTGCCAGCAGCTTGGGCCGAGGGACTGAAGCTTTCTTT. Its translation is CASSLGRGTEAFF. Filled out from reference TRBV5-4 and TRBJ1-1, the complete variable domain reads ETGVTQSPTHLIKTRGQQVTLRCSSQSGHNTVSWYQQALGQGPQFIFQYYREEENGRGNFPPRFSGLQFPNYSSELNVNALELDDSALYLCASSLGRGTEAFFGQGTRLTVV.

In this sample, this clone turned up a few times. The V and J genes are TRBV27 and TRBJ2-4; D is undetermined. Trimming pared 6 bases from V and 0 bases from J, leaving 12 bases between. The CDR3 runs 15 residues. Germline V gene sequence: CDR1 MNHEY, CDR2 SMNVEV (reference sequence). The CDR3 region is CASSKNTVAKNIQYF. DNA for the CDR3: TGTGCCAGCAGCAAAAATACAGTAGCCAAAAACATTCAGTACTTC.

V usage is TRBV5-4 and J usage is TRBJ1-1; D is unresolved. CDR3 length equals 14 residues. Germline loops: CDR1 SGHNT, CDR2 YYREEE (reference sequence). Trimming took off 2 bases at V and 1 base at J, with 9 bases between the two ends. The CDR3 sequence is CASSLPTGNTEAFF. The DNA of the CDR3 is TGTGCCAGCAGCTTACCGACGGGGAACACTGAAGCTTTCTTT.

V usage is TRBV7-2 and J usage is TRBJ2-1; 12 bases line up with TRBD2. The CDR3 runs 16 residues. CDR1 and CDR2 (germline): SGHTA, FQGNSA. V shed 0 bases and J 5 bases; nucleotides not matched to a gene: 2. CDR3 nucleotides: TGTGCCAGCAGCTTAGCATGGACTAGCGGGAACAATGAGCAGTTCTTC. Amino acids: CASSLAWTSGNNEQFF.

The chain couples TRBV28 to TRBJ2-7; possibly TRBD2 for D (6 bases). The CDR3 consists of 14 residues. The germline V gene encodes CDR1 MDHEN and CDR2 SYDVKM. V was pared by 10 bases and J by 1 base, with 17 bases between. DNA of the CDR3: TGTGCCACCATAACCGGGACTGGATCCTACGAGCAGTACTTC. Translated, it gives CATITGTGSYEQYF.

The chain links TRBV9 to TRBJ2-2, with D possibly TRBD1 on 6 matching bases. Germline CDR1 is SGDLS and CDR2 is YYNGEE. Trimming took off 5 bases at V and 3 bases at J, with 14 bases between the two ends. This CDR3 region has 15 residues. The CDR3 here is CASSPGHSYTGELFF. The DNA for the CDR3 is TGTGCCAGCAGTCCGGGACACTCCTACACCGGGGAGCTGTTTTTT.